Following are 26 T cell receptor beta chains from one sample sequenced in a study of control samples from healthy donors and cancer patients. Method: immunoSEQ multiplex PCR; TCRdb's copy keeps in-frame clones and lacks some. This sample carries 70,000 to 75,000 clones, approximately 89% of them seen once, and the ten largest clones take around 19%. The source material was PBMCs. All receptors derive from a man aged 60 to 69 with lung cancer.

For the CDR3, the DNA is TGTGCCAGCAGCTTGGGTACGGGGGGCCTTAGCACAGATACGCAGTATTTT. Protein sequence: CASSLGTGGLSTDTQYF. J is TRBJ2-3 and V is TRBV5-6, with D possibly matching TRBD2 (7 bases). This CDR3 region has 17 residues. The germline V and J ends were trimmed by 0 bases and 0 bases, with 14 bases remaining between them. Germline assignment: CDR1 SGHDT and CDR2 YYEEEE.

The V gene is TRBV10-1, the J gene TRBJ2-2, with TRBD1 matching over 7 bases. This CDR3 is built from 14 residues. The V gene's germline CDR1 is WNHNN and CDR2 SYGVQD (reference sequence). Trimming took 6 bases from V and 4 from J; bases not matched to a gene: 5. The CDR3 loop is CASSRDRATGELFF. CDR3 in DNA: TGCGCCAGCAGCCGTGACAGGGCCACCGGGGAGCTGTTTTTT.

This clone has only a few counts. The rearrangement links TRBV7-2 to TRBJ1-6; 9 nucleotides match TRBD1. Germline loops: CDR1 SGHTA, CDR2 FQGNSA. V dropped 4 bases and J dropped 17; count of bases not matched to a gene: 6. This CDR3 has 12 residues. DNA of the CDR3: TGTGCCAGCAGCTATACCGGGACAGGGTTCCACTTT. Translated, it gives CASSYTGTGFHF.

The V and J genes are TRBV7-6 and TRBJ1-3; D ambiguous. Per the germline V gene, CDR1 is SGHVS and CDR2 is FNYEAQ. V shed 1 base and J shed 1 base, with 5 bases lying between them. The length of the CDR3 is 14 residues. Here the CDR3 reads CASSLVESGNTIYF. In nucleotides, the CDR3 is TGTGCCAGCAGCTTAGTAGAGTCTGGAAACACCATATATTTT.

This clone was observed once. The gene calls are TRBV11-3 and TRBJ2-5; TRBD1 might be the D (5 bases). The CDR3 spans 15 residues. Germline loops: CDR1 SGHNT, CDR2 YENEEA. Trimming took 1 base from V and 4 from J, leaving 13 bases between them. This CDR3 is CASSLGQGRSETQYF. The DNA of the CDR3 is TGTGCCAGCAGCTTAGGGCAGGGAAGATCAGAGACCCAGTACTTC.

CDR3 sequence (DNA): TGTGCCAGCAGCTTTTACACTGAAGCTTTCTTT. It codes for CASSFYTEAFF. The V and J genes are TRBV7-2 and TRBJ1-1, with no clear D. The CDR3 is 11 amino acids. With 3 bases removed from V and 3 bases from J, the gap between germline ends came to 2 bases. Germline loops: CDR1 SGHTA, CDR2 FQGNSA. Based on the CDR3 plus reference TRBV7-2 and TRBJ1-1, the full variable domain is GAGVSQSPSNKVTEKGKDVELRCDPISGHTALYWYRQSLGQGLEFLIYFQGNSAPDKSGLPSDRFSAERTGGSVSTLTIQRTQQEDSAVYLCASSFYTEAFFGQGTRLTVV.

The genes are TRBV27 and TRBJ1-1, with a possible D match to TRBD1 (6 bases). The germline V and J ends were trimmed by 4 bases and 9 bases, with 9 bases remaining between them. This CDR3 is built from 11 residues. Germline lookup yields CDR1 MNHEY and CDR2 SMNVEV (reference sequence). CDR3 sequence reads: CASSSGGKAFF. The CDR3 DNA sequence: TGTGCCAGCAGTTCGGGGGGCAAAGCTTTCTTT.

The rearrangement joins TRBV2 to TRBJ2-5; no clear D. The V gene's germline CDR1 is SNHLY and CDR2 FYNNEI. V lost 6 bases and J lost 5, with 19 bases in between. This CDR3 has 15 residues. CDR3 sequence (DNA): TGTGCCAGCAGCGACCTTATGGTCTCTATGGAGACCCAGTACTTC. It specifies CASSDLMVSMETQYF. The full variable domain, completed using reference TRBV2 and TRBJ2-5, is EPEVTQTPSHQVTQMGQEVILRCVPISNHLYFYWYRQILGQKVEFLVSFYNNEISEKSEIFDDQFSVERPDGSNFTLKIRSTKLEDSAMYFCASSDLMVSMETQYFGPGTRLLVL.

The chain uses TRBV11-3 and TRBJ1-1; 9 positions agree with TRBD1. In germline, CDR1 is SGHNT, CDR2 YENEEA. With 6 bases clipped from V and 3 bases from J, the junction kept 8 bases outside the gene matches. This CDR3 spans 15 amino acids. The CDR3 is CASRGGQGRDTEAFF. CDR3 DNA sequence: TGTGCCAGCAGGGGGGGACAGGGTCGGGACACTGAAGCTTTCTTT. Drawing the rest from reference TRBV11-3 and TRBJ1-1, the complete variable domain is EAGVVQSPRYKIIEKKQPVAFWCNPISGHNTLYWYLQNLGQGPELLIRYENEEAVDDSQLPKDRFSAERLKGVDSTLKIQPAELGDSAVYLCASRGGQGRDTEAFFGQGTRLTVV.

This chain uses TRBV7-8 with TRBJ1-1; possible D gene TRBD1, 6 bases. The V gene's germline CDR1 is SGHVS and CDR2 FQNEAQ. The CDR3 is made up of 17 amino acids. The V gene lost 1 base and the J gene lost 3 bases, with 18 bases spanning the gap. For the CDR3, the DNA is TGTGCCAGCAGCTTAGTTTGGAGGGGGGCGCGGGACACTGAAGCTTTCTTT. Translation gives CASSLVWRGARDTEAFF. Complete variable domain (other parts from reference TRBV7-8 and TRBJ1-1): GAGVSQSPRYKVAKRGQDVALRCDPISGHVSLFWYQQALGQGPEFLTYFQNEAQLDKSGLPSDRFFAERPEGSVSTLKIQRTQQEDSAVYLCASSLVWRGARDTEAFFGQGTRLTVV.

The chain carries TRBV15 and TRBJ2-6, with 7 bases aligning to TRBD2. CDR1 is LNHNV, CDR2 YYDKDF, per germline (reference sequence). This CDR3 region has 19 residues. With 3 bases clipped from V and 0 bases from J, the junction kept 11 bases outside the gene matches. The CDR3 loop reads CATSRGGLSTNSGANVLTF. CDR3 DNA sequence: TGTGCCACCAGCAGGGGGGGGTTGTCTACCAACTCTGGGGCCAACGTCCTGACTTTC.

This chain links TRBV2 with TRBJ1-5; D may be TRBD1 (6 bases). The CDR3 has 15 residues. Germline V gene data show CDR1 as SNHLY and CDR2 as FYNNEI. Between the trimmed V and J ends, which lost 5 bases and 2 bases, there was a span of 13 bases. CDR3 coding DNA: TGTGCCAGCAGTTTACAGGGACTCGGCAATCAGCCCCAGCATTTT. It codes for CASSLQGLGNQPQHF.

CDR3 sequence reads: CASSYRGTGELFF. As DNA, the CDR3 is TGTGCCAGTAGTTACAGGGGGACCGGGGAGCTGTTTTTT. This chain connects TRBV19 to TRBJ2-2; 8 bases line up with TRBD1. Germline V lookup: CDR1 LNHDA, CDR2 SQIVND (reference sequence). Trimming took 5 bases from V and 5 from J; bases not matched to a gene: 1. CDR3 length: 13 residues.

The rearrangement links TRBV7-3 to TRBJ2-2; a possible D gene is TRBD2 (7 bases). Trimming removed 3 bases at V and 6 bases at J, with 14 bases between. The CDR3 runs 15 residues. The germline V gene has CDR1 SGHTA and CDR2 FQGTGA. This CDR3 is CASSFGGQTAGELFF. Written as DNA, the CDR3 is TGTGCCAGCAGCTTCGGGGGGCAGACGGCCGGGGAGCTGTTTTTT. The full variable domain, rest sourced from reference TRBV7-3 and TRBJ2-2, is GAGVSQTPSNKVTEKGKYVELRCDPISGHTALYWYRQSLGQGPEFLIYFQGTGAADDSGLPNDRFFAVRPEGSVSTLKIQRTERGDSAVYLCASSFGGQTAGELFFGEGSRLTVL.

The CDR3 bases are TGTGCCAGCAGTTCCAATGAAAAACTGTTTTTT. This sequence encodes CASSSNEKLFF. The V and J genes are TRBV12-3 or TRBV12-4 and TRBJ1-4, with D hard to call. V gave up 4 bases and J gave up 5 bases, with 2 bases separating them. The CDR3 is 11 residues long.

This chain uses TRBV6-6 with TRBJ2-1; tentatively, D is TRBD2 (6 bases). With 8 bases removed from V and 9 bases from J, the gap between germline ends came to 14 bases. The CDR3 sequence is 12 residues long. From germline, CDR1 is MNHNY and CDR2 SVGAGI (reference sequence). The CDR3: CASWEIGGEQFF. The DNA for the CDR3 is TGTGCCAGCTGGGAAATCGGGGGTGAGCAGTTCTTC.

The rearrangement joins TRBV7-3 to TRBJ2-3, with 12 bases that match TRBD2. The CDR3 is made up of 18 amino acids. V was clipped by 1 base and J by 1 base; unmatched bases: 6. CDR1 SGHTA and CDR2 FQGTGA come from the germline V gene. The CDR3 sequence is CASSLKVASGGGTDTQYF. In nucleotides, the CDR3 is TGTGCCAGCAGCTTAAAAGTCGCTAGCGGGGGGGGCACAGATACGCAGTATTTT.

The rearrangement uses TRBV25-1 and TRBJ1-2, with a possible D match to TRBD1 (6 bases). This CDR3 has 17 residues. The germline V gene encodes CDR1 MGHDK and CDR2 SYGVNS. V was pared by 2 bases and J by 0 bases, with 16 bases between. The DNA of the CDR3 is TGTGCCAGCAGTGAAACCCCCTACAGGGCTTCTAACTATGGCTACACCTTC. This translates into CASSETPYRASNYGYTF.

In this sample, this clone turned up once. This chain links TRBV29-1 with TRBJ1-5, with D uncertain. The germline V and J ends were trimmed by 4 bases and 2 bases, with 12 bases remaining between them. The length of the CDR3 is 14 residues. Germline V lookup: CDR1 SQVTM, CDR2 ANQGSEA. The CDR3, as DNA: TGCAGCGTTGGAGGGTCGAGGGGCAATCAGCCCCAGCATTTT. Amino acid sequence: CSVGGSRGNQPQHF.

The CDR3 loop is CASSIGVPGQGRQETQYF. In nucleotides, the CDR3 is TGTGCCAGTAGTATAGGTGTCCCGGGACAGGGAAGGCAAGAGACCCAGTACTTC. This chain joins TRBV19 and TRBJ2-5; 9 bases agree with TRBD1. V lost 1 base and J lost 2; bases outside the gene matches: 11. In germline, CDR1 is LNHDA, CDR2 SQIVND (reference sequence). The CDR3 contains 18 residues. The complete variable domain, with remaining parts taken from reference TRBV19 and TRBJ2-5, reads DGGITQSPKYLFRKEGQNVTLSCEQNLNHDAMYWYRQDPGQGLRLIYYSQIVNDFQKGDIAEGYSVSREKKESFPLTVTSAQKNPTAFYLCASSIGVPGQGRQETQYFGPGTRLLVL.

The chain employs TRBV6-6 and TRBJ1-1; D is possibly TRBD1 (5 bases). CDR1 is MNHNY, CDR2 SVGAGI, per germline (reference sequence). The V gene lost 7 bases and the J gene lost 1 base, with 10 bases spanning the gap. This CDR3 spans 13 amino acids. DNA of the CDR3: TGTGCCAGCATTAAGCAGGGGAACACTGAAGCTTTCTTT. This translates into CASIKQGNTEAFF.

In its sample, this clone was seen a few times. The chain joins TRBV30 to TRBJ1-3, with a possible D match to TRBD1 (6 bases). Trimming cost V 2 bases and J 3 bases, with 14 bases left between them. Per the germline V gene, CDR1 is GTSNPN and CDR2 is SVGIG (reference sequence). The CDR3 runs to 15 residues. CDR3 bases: TGTGCCTGGAGTCTAGGGGGGGGCAATGGAAACACCATATATTTT. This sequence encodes CAWSLGGGNGNTIYF.

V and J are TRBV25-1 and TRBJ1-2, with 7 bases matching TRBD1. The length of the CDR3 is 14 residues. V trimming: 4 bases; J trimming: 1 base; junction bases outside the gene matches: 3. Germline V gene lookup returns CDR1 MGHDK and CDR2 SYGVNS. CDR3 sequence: CASSGSGGNYGYTF. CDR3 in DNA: TGTGCCAGCAGTGGATCAGGGGGTAACTATGGCTACACCTTC.

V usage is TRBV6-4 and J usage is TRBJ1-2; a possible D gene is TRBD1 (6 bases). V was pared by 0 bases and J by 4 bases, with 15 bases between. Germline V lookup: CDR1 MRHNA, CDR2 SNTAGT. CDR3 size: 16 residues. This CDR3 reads CASSDSSTGRLYGYTF. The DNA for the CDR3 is TGTGCCAGCAGTGACTCTTCGACAGGCCGCCTCTATGGCTACACCTTC.

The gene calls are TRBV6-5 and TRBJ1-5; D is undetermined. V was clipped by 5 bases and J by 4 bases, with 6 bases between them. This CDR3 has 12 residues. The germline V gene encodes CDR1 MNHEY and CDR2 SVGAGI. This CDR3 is CASSRQNQPQHF. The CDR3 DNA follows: TGTGCCAGCAGTCGTCAAAATCAGCCCCAGCATTTT.

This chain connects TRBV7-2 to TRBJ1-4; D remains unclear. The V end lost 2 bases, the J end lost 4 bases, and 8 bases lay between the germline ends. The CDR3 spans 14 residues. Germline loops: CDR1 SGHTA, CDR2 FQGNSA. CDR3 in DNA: TGTGCCAGCAGCTTAAGCAGCTATAATGAAAAACTGTTTTTT. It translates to CASSLSSYNEKLFF.